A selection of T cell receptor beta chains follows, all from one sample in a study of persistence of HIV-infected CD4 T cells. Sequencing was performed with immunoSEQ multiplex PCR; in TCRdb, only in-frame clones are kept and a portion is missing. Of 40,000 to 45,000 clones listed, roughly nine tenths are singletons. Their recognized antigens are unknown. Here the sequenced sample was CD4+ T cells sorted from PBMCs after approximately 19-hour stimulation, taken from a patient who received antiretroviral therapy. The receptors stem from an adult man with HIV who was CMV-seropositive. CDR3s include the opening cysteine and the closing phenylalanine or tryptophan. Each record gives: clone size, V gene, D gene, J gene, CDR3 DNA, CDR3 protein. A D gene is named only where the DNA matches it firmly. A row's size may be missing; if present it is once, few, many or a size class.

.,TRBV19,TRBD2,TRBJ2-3,TGTGCCAGTAGTCAGACGGGGGGGCCCACAGATACGCAGTATTTT,CASSQTGGPTDTQYF
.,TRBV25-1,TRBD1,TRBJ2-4,TGTGCCAGCAGTCCGGGACAGGGTTATTACATTCAGTACTTC,CASSPGQGYYIQYF
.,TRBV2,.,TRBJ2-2,TGTGCCAGCCTTGGCAGGGGAGGTACCGGGGAGCTGTTTTTT,CASLGRGGTGELFF
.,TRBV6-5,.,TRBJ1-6,TGTGCCAGCAGTCCCCTCACTTATAATTCACCCCTCCACTTT,CASSPLTYNSPLHF
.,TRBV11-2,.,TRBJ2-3,TGTGCCAGCAGCACCCCGAAGGGATTGGGTACAGATACGCAGTATTTT,CASSTPKGLGTDTQYF
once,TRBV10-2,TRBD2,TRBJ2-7,TGCGCCAGCAGCCCTGGGACTAGCGGGGCCTACGAGCAGTACTTC,CASSPGTSGAYEQYF
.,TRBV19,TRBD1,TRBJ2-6,TGTGCCAGTAGTATGTTGGGGGACAGCTCTGGGGCCAACGTCCTGACTTTC,CASSMLGDSSGANVLTF
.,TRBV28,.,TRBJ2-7,TGTGCCAGCAGTTTACTGACGGACGAGCAGTACTTC,CASSLLTDEQYF
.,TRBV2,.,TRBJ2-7,TGTGCCAGCAGCAGGGGCTACCCGTCCTACGAGCAGTACTTC,CASSRGYPSYEQYF
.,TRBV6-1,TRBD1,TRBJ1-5,TGTGCCAGCATCAGACAGGGAAATCAGCCCCAGCATTTT,CASIRQGNQPQHF
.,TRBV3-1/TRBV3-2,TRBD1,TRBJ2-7,TGTGCCAGCAGCCCCGGACAGGGTTGGTACGAGCAGTACTTC,CASSPGQGWYEQYF
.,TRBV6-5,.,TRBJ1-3,TGTGCCAGCAGTTCCGTAAACACCATATATTTT,CASSSVNTIYF
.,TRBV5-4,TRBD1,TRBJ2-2,TGTGCCAGCAGCCCCGAGCCGACAGGGCTAGGGGAGCTGTTTTTT,CASSPEPTGLGELFF
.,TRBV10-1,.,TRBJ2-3,TGCGCCAGCAGTGAGTCAAGAGCCCGCACAGATACGCAGTATTTT,CASSESRARTDTQYF
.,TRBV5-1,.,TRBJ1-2,TGCGCCAGCAGCTTGGACAGGTATGGCTACACCTTC,CASSLDRYGYTF
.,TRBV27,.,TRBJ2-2,TGTGCCAGCAGTTCCCACGTCGGGCAGGCCGGGGAGCTGTTTTTT,CASSSHVGQAGELFF
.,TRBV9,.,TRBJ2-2,TGTGCCAGCAGCGTTGGGAGCACCGGGGAGCTGTTTTTT,CASSVGSTGELFF
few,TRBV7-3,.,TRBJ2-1,TGTGCCAGCAGGGCTTCGGGGGCTGGCAATGAGCAGTTCTTC,CASRASGAGNEQFF
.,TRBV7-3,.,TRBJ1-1,TGTGCCAGCAGCTTATATCGGATAGCGAACACTGAAGCTTTCTTT,CASSLYRIANTEAFF
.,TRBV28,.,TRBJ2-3,TGTGCCAGCAGTTCTCCTAGGGGGGGATTTAGTACAGATACGCAGTATTTT,CASSSPRGGFSTDTQYF
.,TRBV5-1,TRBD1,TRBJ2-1,TGCGCCAGCAGCTTGTTTTCCGGACAGGGCAACAATGAGCAGTTCTTC,CASSLFSGQGNNEQFF
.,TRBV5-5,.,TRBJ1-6,TGTGCCAGCAGCTTGGGAAGCTCTTCCCCAAATTCACCCCTCCACTTT,CASSLGSSSPNSPLHF
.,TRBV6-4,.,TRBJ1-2,TGTGCCAGCAGTGAACAACCCGGAGGAGGCTACACCTTC,CASSEQPGGGYTF
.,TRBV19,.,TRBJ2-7,TGTGCCAGTAGGGGCAACTCCTACGAGCAGTACTTC,CASRGNSYEQYF
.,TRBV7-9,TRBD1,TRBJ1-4,TGTGCCAGCAGCTTACGGCAGGGGGGTGAAAAACTGTTTTTT,CASSLRQGGEKLFF
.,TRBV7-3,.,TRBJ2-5,TGTGCCAGCAGCCACGGACAGAGCTCCCAAGAGACCCAGTACTTC,CASSHGQSSQETQYF
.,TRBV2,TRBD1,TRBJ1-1,TGTGCCAGCACCCAGCAGGGGGCGCGGAACACTGAAGCTTTCTTT,CASTQQGARNTEAFF
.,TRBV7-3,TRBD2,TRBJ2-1,TGTGCCAGCAGTTCGACTAGCGGGGGGTGGTACAATGAGCAGTTCTTC,CASSSTSGGWYNEQFF
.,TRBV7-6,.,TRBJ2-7,TGTGCCAGCACCCCTTTCCGGGGGGCCTTCTACGAGCAGTACTTC,CASTPFRGAFYEQYF
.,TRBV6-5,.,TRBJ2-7,TGTGCCAGCTACCTAAGAGGTTCCTACGAGCAGTACTTC,CASYLRGSYEQYF
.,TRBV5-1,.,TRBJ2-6,TGCGCCAGCAGCGCGGGAATGGGGGCCAACGTCCTGACTTTC,CASSAGMGANVLTF
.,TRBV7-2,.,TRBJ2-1,TGTGCCAGCAGCTTAGTTTCTTCCGGGGCGGCTTACAATGAGCAGTTCTTC,CASSLVSSGAAYNEQFF
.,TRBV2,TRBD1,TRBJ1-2,TGTGCCAGCAGTACCATCCAGGGGGCGCGATCCTCCGGCTACACCTTC,CASSTIQGARSSGYTF
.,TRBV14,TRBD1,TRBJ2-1,TGTGCCAGCAGCATACGACAGGGCTCACATTATAATGAGCAGTTCTTC,CASSIRQGSHYNEQFF
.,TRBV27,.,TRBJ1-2,TGTGCCAGCAGTCCGGGGCCTACCGGGAGCTATGGCTACACCTTC,CASSPGPTGSYGYTF
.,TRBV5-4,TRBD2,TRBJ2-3,TGTGCCAGCAGCGAGGGACTAGCGGGGGGGCCAGTTGCTACGCAGTATTTT,CASSEGLAGGPVATQYF
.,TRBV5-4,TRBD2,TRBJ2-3,TGTGCCAGCAGCTTGAAGCGGGGGGTCGACACAGATACGCAGTATTTT,CASSLKRGVDTDTQYF
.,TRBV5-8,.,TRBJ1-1,TGTGCCAGCACGAAGTGGGAGGCTGAAGCTTTCTTT,CASTKWEAEAFF
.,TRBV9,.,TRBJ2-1,TGTGCCAGCAGCGTAGCCCCCCGCGGTTACAATGAGCAGTTCTTC,CASSVAPRGYNEQFF
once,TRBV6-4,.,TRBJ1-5,TGTGCCAGCAGTTTGACAGTTCAGCCCCAGCATTTT,CASSLTVQPQHF
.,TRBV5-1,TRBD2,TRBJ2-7,TGCGCCAGCAGCTTGGCCGGGGGGGAAGCCTACGAGCAGTACTTC,CASSLAGGEAYEQYF
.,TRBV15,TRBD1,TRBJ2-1,TGTGCCACCAGCAGAGAAGTGACAGGGGGCTTCGATGAGCAGTTCTTC,CATSREVTGGFDEQFF
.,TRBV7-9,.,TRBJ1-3,TGTGCCAGCAGCTTAGCGCAGGGTGGTGGAAACACCATATATTTT,CASSLAQGGGNTIYF
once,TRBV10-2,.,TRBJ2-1,TGCGCCAGCAGCGAATCGGGAAGATACAATGAGCAGTTCTTC,CASSESGRYNEQFF
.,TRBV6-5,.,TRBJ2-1,TGTGCCTCCCAGGACGGTTACAATGAGCAGTTCTTC,CASQDGYNEQFF
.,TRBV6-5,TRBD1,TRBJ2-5,TGTGCCAGCAGGGGGACAGGGTCGGAGACCCAGTACTTC,CASRGTGSETQYF
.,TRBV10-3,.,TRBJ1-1,TGTGCCATCAGTGAGACGGGGTCAGGCACTGAAGCTTTCTTT,CAISETGSGTEAFF
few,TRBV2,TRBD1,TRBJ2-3,TGTGCCAGCAGTCAAATAGATAGGACAGGGGCTAACCACCGCACAGATACGCAGTATTTT,CASSQIDRTGANHRTDTQYF
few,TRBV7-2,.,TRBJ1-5,TGTGCCAGCAGCTTAGGGGGGAAGATCAATCAGCCCCAGCATTTT,CASSLGGKINQPQHF
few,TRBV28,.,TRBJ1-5,TGTGCCAGCAGTTTTGCGGGGGTGAGTGGCAATCAGCCCCAGCATTTT,CASSFAGVSGNQPQHF
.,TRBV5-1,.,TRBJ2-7,TGCGCCAGCAGCTTGGGGCGTCTCAGCTCCTACGAGCAGTACTTC,CASSLGRLSSYEQYF
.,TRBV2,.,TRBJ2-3,TGTGCCAGCAGTGAGTTTGGCGGAGATACGCAGTATTTT,CASSEFGGDTQYF
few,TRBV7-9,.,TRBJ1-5,TGTGCCAGCAGCTCGGACGAAAATCAGCCCCAGCATTTT,CASSSDENQPQHF
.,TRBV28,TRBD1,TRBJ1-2,TGTGCCAGCAGTTTAGAGGGACAGTTATATGGCTACACCTTC,CASSLEGQLYGYTF
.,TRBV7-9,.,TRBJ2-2,TGTGCCAGCAGCTCTACCGACTGGAACACCGGGGAGCTGTTTTTT,CASSSTDWNTGELFF
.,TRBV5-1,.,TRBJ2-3,TGCGCCAGCAGCTCAGGGGAGGATACGCAGTATTTT,CASSSGEDTQYF